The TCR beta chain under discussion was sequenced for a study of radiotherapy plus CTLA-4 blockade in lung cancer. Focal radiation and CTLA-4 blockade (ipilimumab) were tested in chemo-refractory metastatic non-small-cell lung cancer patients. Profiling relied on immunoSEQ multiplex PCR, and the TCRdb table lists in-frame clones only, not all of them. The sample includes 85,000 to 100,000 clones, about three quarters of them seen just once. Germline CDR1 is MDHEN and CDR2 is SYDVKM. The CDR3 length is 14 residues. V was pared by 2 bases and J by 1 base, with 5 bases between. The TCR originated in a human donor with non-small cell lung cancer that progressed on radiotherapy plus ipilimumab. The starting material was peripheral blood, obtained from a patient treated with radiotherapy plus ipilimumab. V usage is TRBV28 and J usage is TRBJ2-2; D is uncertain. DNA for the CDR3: TGTGCCAGCAGTTTAAGACAGAACACCGGGGAGCTGTTTTTT. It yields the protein CASSLRQNTGELFF.